What follows are 4 T cell receptor beta chains derived from one specimen sequenced in a study of cytomegalovirus exposure and HLA in healthy donors. The PCR had 60 Vbeta and 13 Jbeta primers. Libraries were prepared by immunoSEQ multiplex PCR; TCRdb keeps only in-frame clonotypes and omits some of them. The table includes about 110,000 clones, about 75% detected once. Material: PBMCs. These receptors were obtained from a male donor in good health and CMV-seropositive.

The CDR3 region has the DNA TGTGCCAGCAGCTTGCCGGGACAGCGTAATGAAAAACTGTTTTTT. Protein sequence: CASSLPGQRNEKLFF. J is TRBJ1-4 and V is TRBV5-6; 7 bases map to TRBD1. CDR3 length equals 15 residues. The V gene's germline CDR1 is SGHDT and CDR2 YYEEEE. J lost 4 bases, V lost 1 base, and 4 bases had no gene match.

This clone was picked up a small number of times. V gene TRBV5-6 combines with J gene TRBJ1-3; D uncertain. The V end was cut by 0 bases, the J end by 7 bases, with 8 bases between. This CDR3 is built from 13 residues. Germline V CDR1 and CDR2: SGHDT, YYEEEE. CDR3 in DNA: TGTGCCAGCAGCTTGGGACACCCGAACACCATATATTTT. Translated: CASSLGHPNTIYF.

J is TRBJ2-7 and V is TRBV12-2; the tabulated D call, TRBD1, remains unverified against the DNA. TRBV12-2 is described as a pseudogene. The CDR3 has 11 amino acids. CDR3 DNA: TGTGCAAGTCGCCGCACAGGCGAGCAGTACTTC. Protein sequence: CASRRTGEQYF.

This chain uses TRBV7-9 with TRBJ1-1; tentative D call: TRBD1 (5 bases). Germline CDR1 SEHNR, CDR2 FQNEAQ (reference sequence). The CDR3 is 13 amino acids. Trimming removed 0 bases from V and 6 bases from J, with 8 bases in between. CDR3 nucleotide sequence: TGTGCCAGCAGCTTAGCGGGGGGTGCTGAAGCTTTCTTT. It specifies CASSLAGGAEAFF.